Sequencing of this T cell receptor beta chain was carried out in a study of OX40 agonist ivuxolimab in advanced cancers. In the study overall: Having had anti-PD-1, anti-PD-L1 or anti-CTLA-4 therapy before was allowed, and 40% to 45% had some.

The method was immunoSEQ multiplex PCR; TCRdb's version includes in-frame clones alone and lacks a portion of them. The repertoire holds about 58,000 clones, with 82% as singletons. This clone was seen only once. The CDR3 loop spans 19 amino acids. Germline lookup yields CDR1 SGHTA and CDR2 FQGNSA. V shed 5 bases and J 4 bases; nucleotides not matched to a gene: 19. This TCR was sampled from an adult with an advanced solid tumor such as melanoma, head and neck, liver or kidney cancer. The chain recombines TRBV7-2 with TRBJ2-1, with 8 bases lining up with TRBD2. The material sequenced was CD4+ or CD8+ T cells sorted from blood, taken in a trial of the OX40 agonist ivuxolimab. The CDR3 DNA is TGTGCCAGCAGCGTAAGCCCCTTTAGGCGGGGGGAGTCGTACAATGAGCAGTTCTTC. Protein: CASSVSPFRRGESYNEQFF. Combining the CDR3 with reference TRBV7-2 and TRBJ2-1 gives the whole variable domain GAGVSQSPSNKVTEKGKDVELRCDPISGHTALYWYRQSLGQGLEFLIYFQGNSAPDKSGLPSDRFSAERTGGSVSTLTIQRTQQEDSAVYLCASSVSPFRRGESYNEQFFGPGTRLTVL.